The entry below describes one T cell receptor (beta chain). Antigen specificity is unknown. The data derive from a study of identifying expanded T cells in peripheral blood. Germline V gene lookup returns CDR1 SGHDT and CDR2 YYEEEE. The CDR3 has 14 residues. V gave up 0 bases and J gave up 4 bases; unmatched junction bases: 4. Study-level findings and limits: Variance in clone template counts between roughly two-week samples significantly increased with total template count across all healthy donors. Differentially abundant clones: 0.95 to 1.5 between replicates, roughly 16 at 2 to 3 weeks, 19 at four.

TCRdb's table, derived via immunoSEQ multiplex PCR, lists solely in-frame clones and lacks some. This sample yields about 74,000 clones, of which around four fifths are seen a single time; 15% to 20% belongs to the top ten. The V and J genes are TRBV5-6 and TRBJ2-7; 7 bases agree with TRBD2. The source material was blood. This sequence was found in a person aged 18 to 75 in good health. The CDR3 bases are TGTGCCAGCAGCTTGGGAGGCGGGGGATACGAGCAGTACTTC. Translated, it gives CASSLGGGGYEQYF. Filled out from reference TRBV5-6 and TRBJ2-7, the complete variable domain reads DAGVTQSPTHLIKTRGQQVTLRCSPKSGHDTVSWYQQALGQGPQFIFQYYEEEERQRGNFPDRFSGHQFPNYSSELNVNALLLGDSALYLCASSLGGGGYEQYFGPGTRLTVT.